This T cell receptor beta chain originates from a study of beta chain features in type 1 diabetes. Study-wide background: Age, gender and cell yields were similar between patients and healthy donors.

As every portion of the isolated RNA was reverse transcribed, the sequencing read expressed TCRB transcripts. Profiled with immunoSEQ multiplex PCR; TCRdb holds only in-frame clones, not every one. The table lists around 150,000 clones, approximately 8.1% of them singletons. The CDR3 runs to 15 residues. The germline CDR1 and CDR2 sequences are SEHNR and FQNEAQ (reference sequence). V lost 5 bases and J lost 5; bases outside the gene matches: 11. Findings and caveats of the study: VDJ junctions in type 1 diabetes patients carried more deletions and fewer insertions.

In regard to this clone: Its cognate antigen is unknown.

V usage is TRBV7-9 and J usage is TRBJ2-7; 8 bases are shared with TRBD1. The sample was central memory CD4+ T cells from blood. This TCR was sampled from a young man in good health. The CDR3 reads CASSPRTGYIHEQYF. CDR3 in DNA: TGTGCCAGCAGCCCCAGGACAGGGTATATCCACGAGCAGTACTTC.